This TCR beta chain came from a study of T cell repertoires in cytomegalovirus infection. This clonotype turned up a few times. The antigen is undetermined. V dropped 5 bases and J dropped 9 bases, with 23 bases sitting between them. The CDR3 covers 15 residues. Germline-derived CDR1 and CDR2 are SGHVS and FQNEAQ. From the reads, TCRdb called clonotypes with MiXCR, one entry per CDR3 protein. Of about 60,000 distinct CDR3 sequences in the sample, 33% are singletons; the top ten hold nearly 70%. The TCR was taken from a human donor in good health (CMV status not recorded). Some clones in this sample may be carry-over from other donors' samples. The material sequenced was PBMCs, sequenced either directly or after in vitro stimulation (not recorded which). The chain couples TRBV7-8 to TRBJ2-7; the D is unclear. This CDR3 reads CASSPTGAQKGGQYF. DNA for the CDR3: TGTGCCAGCAGCCCCACCGGAGCCCAAAAAGGTGGGCAGTACTTC.